Each of the 3 T cell receptor beta chains below was sequenced from the same sample in a study of shared clonotypes between healthy human individuals. CD8 cells regarded as naive lacked CD45RO, were positively chosen for CCR7, and omitted terminally differentiated effector memory CD45RA+ cells. Measured with immunoSEQ multiplex PCR; TCRdb has only the in-frame clones, and not every one. The table records hundreds of thousands of clones, approximately 96% of them present only once. Sequencing was done on a sample of naive CD8+ T cells sorted from blood. These receptors originate from a woman between 25 and 40 years old in good health.

The chain links TRBV9 to TRBJ2-1; 14 bases align to TRBD2. The CDR3 is made up of 16 amino acids. Trimming removed 0 bases from V and 8 bases from J; junction bases left unmatched: 4. Germline CDR1 and CDR2: SGDLS and YYNGEE. In DNA form, the CDR3 reads TGTGCCAGCAGCGTAGAGGGACTAGCGGGAGTCGATGAGCAGTTCTTC. This codes for CASSVEGLAGVDEQFF.

This rearrangement joins TRBV2 to TRBJ1-2; 8 bases are shared with TRBD1. Losses at the gene ends were 8 bases for V and 8 bases for J; bases not matched to a gene: 13. The CDR3 covers 14 residues. Looked up from germline, CDR1 is SNHLY and CDR2 is FYNNEI. CDR3 DNA: TGTGCCAGCCGTAGGGCAGGGGGCTCTGGGGGCTACACCTTC. The encoded protein is CASRRAGGSGGYTF. Drawing the rest from reference TRBV2 and TRBJ1-2, the complete variable domain is EPEVTQTPSHQVTQMGQEVILRCVPISNHLYFYWYRQILGQKVEFLVSFYNNEISEKSEIFDDQFSVERPDGSNFTLKIRSTKLEDSAMYFCASRRAGGSGGYTFGSGTRLTVV.

The gene calls are TRBV13 and TRBJ1-3; D not resolved. The ends were cut back, 5 bases at V and 4 bases at J, with 12 bases in the middle. The CDR3 is made up of 14 amino acids. The germline V gene encodes CDR1 PRHDT and CDR2 FYEKMQ (reference sequence). CDR3 loop: CASSAPVEGNTIYF. The CDR3 coding sequence is TGTGCCAGCAGCGCCCCAGTGGAGGGAAACACCATATATTTT.